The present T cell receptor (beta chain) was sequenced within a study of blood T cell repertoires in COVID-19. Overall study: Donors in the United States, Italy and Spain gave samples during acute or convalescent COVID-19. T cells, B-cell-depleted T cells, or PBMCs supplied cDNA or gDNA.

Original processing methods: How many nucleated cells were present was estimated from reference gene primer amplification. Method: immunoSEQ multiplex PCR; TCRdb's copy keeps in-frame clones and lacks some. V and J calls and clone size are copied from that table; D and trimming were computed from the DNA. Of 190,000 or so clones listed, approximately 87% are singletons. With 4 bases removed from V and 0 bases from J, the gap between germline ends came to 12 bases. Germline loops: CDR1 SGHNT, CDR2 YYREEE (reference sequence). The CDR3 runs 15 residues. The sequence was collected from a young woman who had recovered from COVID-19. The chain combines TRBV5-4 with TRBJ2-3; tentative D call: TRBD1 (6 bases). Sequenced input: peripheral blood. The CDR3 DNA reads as TGTGCCAGCAGCCCATTGGGGGCTAGCACAGATACGCAGTATTTT. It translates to CASSPLGASTDTQYF.